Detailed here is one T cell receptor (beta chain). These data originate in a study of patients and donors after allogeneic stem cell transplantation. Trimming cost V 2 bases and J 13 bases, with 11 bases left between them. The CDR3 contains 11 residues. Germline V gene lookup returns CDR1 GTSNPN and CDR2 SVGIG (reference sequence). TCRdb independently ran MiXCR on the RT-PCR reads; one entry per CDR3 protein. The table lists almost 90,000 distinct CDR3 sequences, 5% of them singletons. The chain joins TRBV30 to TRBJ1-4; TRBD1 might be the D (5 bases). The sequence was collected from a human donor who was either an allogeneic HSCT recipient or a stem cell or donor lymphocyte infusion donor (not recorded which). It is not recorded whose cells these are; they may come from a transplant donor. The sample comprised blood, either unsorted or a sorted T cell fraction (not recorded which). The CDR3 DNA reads TGTGCCTGGAGTTGGGGCGCTCGACTGTTTTTT. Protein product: CAWSWGARLFF.